The sequence of this T cell receptor beta chain was determined in a study of human T cells and chemical hapten exposure. Study-level information: Mainly, slight library volume differences in the pool made TCR yields vary.

The time point is: healthy volunteer bleed at 2 weeks. Blood, whole and unfractionated, served as the source for total RNA extraction. The study's library attached unique molecular identifiers to single cDNA molecules. TCRdb independently ran MiXCR on the RACE reads; one entry per CDR3 protein. The sample comprises some 93,000 distinct CDR3 sequences, roughly 8% of which are singletons, and 2.9% rests with the top ten. Trimming took off 7 bases at V and 0 bases at J, with 13 bases between the two ends. This CDR3 contains 15 residues. Germline CDR1 MNHEY, CDR2 SVGEGT. The rearrangement joins TRBV6-2 or TRBV6-3 to TRBJ1-5, with D perhaps matching TRBD1 (5 bases). This sequence originates from a female donor in good health. Some clones in this sample may be carry-over from other donors' samples. Sequencing input: whole blood. The CDR3 DNA follows: TGTGCCAGCACTACGCGGGGGTATAGCAATCAGCCCCAGCATTTT. This translates into CASTTRGYSNQPQHF.